This T cell receptor beta chain was sequenced for a study of technical replicates of blood from several donors. The CDR3 is 17 amino acids. The germline V and J ends were trimmed by 2 bases and 6 bases, with 20 bases remaining between them. Germline V gene sequence: CDR1 SGHVS, CDR2 FQNEAQ. The table lists this clone with a count of one. Clones were read by immunoSEQ multiplex PCR, and TCRdb kept only the in-frame ones, dropping some. The table has approximately 85,000 clones, 94% seen once. The chain recombines TRBV7-8 with TRBJ1-5; D is possibly TRBD1 (6 bases). The sample consisted of T cells isolated from PBMCs. This clonotype was sampled from a human donor in good health. CDR3 in amino acids: CASSLPARTVGGQPQHF. The CDR3 DNA reads TGTGCCAGCAGCTTACCGGCCCGGACAGTTGGGGGTCAGCCCCAGCATTTT.